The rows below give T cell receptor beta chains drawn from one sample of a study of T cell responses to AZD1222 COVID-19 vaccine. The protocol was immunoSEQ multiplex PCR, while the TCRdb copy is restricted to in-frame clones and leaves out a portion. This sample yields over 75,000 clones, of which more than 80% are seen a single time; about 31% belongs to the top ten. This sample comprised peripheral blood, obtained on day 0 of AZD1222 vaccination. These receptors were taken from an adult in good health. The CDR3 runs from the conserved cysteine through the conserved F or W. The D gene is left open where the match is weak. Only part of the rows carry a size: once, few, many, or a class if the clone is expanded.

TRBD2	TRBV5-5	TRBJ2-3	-	TGTGCCAGCAGCTCCGGACTAGCGGGAGCAGATACGCAGTATTTT	CASSSGLAGADTQYF
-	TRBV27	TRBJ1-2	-	TGTGCCAGCAAGCAGGGAAACTATGGCTACACCTTC	CASKQGNYGYTF
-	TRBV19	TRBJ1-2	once	TGTGCCAGTAGTACGCGGCGAATTGAAGGCTACACCTTC	CASSTRRIEGYTF
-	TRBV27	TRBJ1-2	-	TGTGCCAGCAGTTTATCCCTGACTGGGGGCTACACCTTC	CASSLSLTGGYTF
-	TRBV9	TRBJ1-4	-	TGTGCCAGCAGCGTAGGTTCGGGACAACCTGCAACTAATGAAAAACTGTTTTTT	CASSVGSGQPATNEKLFF
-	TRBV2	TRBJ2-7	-	TGTGCCAGCAGTGAGAGAAGAGACTACGAGCAGTACTTC	CASSERRDYEQYF
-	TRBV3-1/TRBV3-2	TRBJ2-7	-	TGTGCCAGCAGCCAAGATTGGCCTCCCGCCTACGAGCAGTACTTC	CASSQDWPPAYEQYF
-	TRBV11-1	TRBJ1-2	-	TGTGCCAGCAGCCCTCGGGCCGGGGGCTACACCTTC	CASSPRAGGYTF
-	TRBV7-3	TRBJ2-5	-	TGTGCCAGCAGTCTCGACGGGAGAGATGGGACCCAGTACTTC	CASSLDGRDGTQYF
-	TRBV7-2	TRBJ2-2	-	TGTGCCAGCAGCTTACCGGGAACCGGGGAGCTGTTTTTT	CASSLPGTGELFF
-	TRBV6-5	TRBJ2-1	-	TGTGCCAGCAGTTCGACAGTCTACAATGAGCAGTTCTTC	CASSSTVYNEQFF
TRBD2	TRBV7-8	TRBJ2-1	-	TGTGCCAGCAGCTTAGATGGTCGGCTAGCGGGGATTGAGCAGTTCTTC	CASSLDGRLAGIEQFF
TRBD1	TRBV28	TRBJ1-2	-	TGTGCCAGCAATCCCCGGACAGGTCGGGGCTACACCTTC	CASNPRTGRGYTF
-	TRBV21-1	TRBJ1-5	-	TGTGCCAGCAGCAAACAGGGACAGGGGATTCAGCCCCAGCATTTT	CASSKQGQGIQPQHF
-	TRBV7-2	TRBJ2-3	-	TGTGCCAGCAGCACACAGGCCACAAGCACAGATACGCAGTATTTT	CASSTQATSTDTQYF
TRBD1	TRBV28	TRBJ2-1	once	TGTGCCAGCCGAAAAGGACAGGAAAACGAGCAGTTCTTC	CASRKGQENEQFF
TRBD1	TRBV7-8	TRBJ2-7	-	TGTGCCAGCAGCTCACTTAAAGACAGGGGATACGAGCAGTACTTC	CASSSLKDRGYEQYF
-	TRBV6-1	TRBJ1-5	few	TGTGCCAGCAGTGAACGTGGGAGCCCTGATCAGCCCCAGCATTTT	CASSERGSPDQPQHF
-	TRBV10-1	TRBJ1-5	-	TGCGCCAGCAGTATTACAGGGTGCAATCAGCCCCAGCATTTT	CASSITGCNQPQHF
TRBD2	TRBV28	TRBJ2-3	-	TGTGCCAGCAGTTTGGGGCGGGAGGGGACAGATACGCAGTATTTT	CASSLGREGTDTQYF
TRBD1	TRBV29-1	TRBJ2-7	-	TGCAGCGTCGGGATCAGGGGGCCCTACGAGCAGTACTTC	CSVGIRGPYEQYF
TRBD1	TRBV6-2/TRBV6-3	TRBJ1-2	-	TGTGCCAGCAGTTACGGGGTAACGGCAGGGGGCGACTATGGCTACACCTTC	CASSYGVTAGGDYGYTF
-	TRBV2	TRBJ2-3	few	TGTGCCAGCAGAGGGATCACAGATACGCAGTATTTT	CASRGITDTQYF
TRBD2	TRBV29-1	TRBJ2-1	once	TGCAGCGTGGGGCCTACTAGCGCCTACAATGAGCAGTTCTTC	CSVGPTSAYNEQFF
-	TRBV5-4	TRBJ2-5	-	TGTGCCAGCAGCCCAGAGGTCTCCCGCGGGGAGACCCAGTACTTC	CASSPEVSRGETQYF
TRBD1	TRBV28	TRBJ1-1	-	TGTGCCAGCAAGAGCGGACAGGGGGTAGCTGAAGCTTTCTTT	CASKSGQGVAEAFF
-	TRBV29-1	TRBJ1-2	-	TGCAGCGTTAGGGGATATGACTATGGCTACACCTTC	CSVRGYDYGYTF
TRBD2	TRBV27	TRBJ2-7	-	TGTGCCAGCAGGACCGGGACTAGCGGGAGCTACGAGCAGTACTTC	CASRTGTSGSYEQYF
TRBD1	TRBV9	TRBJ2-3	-	TGTGCCAGCAGCGTAGGTTTAGGGGGCAGTACAGATACGCAGTATTTT	CASSVGLGGSTDTQYF
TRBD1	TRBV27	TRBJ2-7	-	TGTGCCAGCACCTCTTCGGGACAGTACAACTACGAGCAGTACTTC	CASTSSGQYNYEQYF
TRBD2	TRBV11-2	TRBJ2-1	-	TGTGCCAGCAGCTTTATTAGAGGTGGGAGGGCCTTCAATGAGCAGTTCTTC	CASSFIRGGRAFNEQFF
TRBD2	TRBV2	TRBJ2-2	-	TGTGCCAGCAGTGAAGCTGGGACTACCCTCACCGGGGAGCTGTTTTTT	CASSEAGTTLTGELFF
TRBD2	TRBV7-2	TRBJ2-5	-	TGTGCCAGCAGCCTCGTCCGGCTAGCGGGACAACCTCGGGCCCAGTACTTC	CASSLVRLAGQPRAQYF
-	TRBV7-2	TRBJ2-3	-	TGTGCCAGCAGCTTATCTCAGGGGGACTCAGATACGCAGTATTTT	CASSLSQGDSDTQYF
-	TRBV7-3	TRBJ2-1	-	TGTGCCAGCAGCCGAAACCCCGTTGGGGGCAATGAGCAGTTCTTC	CASSRNPVGGNEQFF
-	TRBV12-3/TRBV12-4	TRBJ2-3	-	TGTGCCAGCAGCAGGGGAAGGACAGATACGCAGTATTTT	CASSRGRTDTQYF
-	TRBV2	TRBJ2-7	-	TGTGCCAGCTCCCTAGGGGAGCAGTACTTC	CASSLGEQYF
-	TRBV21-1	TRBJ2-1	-	TGTGCCAGCAGCAAAGTGAAGGCTAGCGGAGCGTCAGAGCATGCCTACAATGAGCAGTTCTTC	CASSKVKASGASEHAYNEQFF
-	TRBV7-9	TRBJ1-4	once	TGTGCCAGCACCCTAACGAGGGCTATTAATGAAAAACTGTTTTTT	CASTLTRAINEKLFF
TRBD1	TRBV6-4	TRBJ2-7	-	TGTGCCAGCAGTGACTCTAGGACAGGGACCTACGAGCAGTACTTC	CASSDSRTGTYEQYF
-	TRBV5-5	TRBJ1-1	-	TGTGCCAGCAGCTTGCACGGTGAAGCTTTCTTT	CASSLHGEAFF
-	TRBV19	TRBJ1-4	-	TGTGCCAGTAGTATAGATGCGGGCGAAAAACTGTTTTTT	CASSIDAGEKLFF
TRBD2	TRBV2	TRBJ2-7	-	TGTGCCAGCAGTGAAGCCACGACTAGCGGGAGGGCCGACGAGCAGTACTTC	CASSEATTSGRADEQYF
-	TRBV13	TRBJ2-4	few	TGTGCCAGCAGCTTAGCACAGGATCTAAAAAACATTCAGTACTTC	CASSLAQDLKNIQYF
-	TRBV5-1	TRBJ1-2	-	TGCGCCAGCAGCTTGGGATCAGTATCGGCTTATGGCTACACCTTC	CASSLGSVSAYGYTF
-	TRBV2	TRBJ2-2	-	TGTGCCAGCAGTGAGATGGTTCGGGGGGAGCTGTTTTTT	CASSEMVRGELFF